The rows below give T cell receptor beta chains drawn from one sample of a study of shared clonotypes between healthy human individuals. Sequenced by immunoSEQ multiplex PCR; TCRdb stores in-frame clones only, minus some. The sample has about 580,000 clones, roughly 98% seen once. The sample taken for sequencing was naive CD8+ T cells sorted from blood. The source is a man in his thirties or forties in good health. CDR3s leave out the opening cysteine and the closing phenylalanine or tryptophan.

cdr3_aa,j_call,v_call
ASSSGTGENQPQH,TRBJ1-5,TRBV6-5
ASSYYRGGNTEAF,TRBJ1-1,TRBV28
ASSPRLGELF,TRBJ2-2,TRBV7-3
ASSLTNQPQH,TRBJ1-5,TRBV7-9
ASRPGDGSPGIQY,TRBJ2-4,TRBV5-1
ASIPSGTYNEQF,TRBJ2-1,TRBV7-9
ASSNVGEQY,TRBJ2-7,TRBV9
ASSYSHYNEQF,TRBJ2-1,TRBV6-5
ASSAGTSPGYEQY,TRBJ2-7,TRBV7-2
ASSLSASGFYEQF,TRBJ2-1,TRBV27
ASSFYLRDLAGTDTQY,TRBJ2-3,TRBV5-1
ASSYRDRARDTEAF,TRBJ1-1,TRBV6-5
SFLGTENTGELF,TRBJ2-2,TRBV29-1
ASSPQDRIEAF,TRBJ1-1,TRBV7-9
ASSLRAGNQPQH,TRBJ1-5,TRBV11-2
ASSLGGLAEKLF,TRBJ1-4,TRBV7-2
ASSLSPSGTSTAADTQY,TRBJ2-3,TRBV5-1
ASSQGGGYEQY,TRBJ2-7,TRBV4-1
ASSPGTVIRYEQY,TRBJ2-7,TRBV28